This paragraph covers one T cell receptor (beta chain) sequence. The sample belongs to a study of blood T cell repertoires in COVID-19. The V gene end was trimmed by 4 bases and the J gene end by 6 bases; junction bases not matched to a gene: 5. The CDR3 runs to 14 residues. Germline V gene lookup returns CDR1 MNHEY and CDR2 SMNVEV (reference sequence). The table came from immunoSEQ multiplex PCR; TCRdb's copy has only in-frame clones and leaves some out. The table lists hundreds of thousands of clones, 80% to 90% of them singletons. The sequencing sample was made of PBMCs or T cells enriched from blood (not recorded which). This sequence originates from a man aged 25-40 years who had recovered from COVID-19. The chain combines TRBV27 with TRBJ1-5; 8 bases map to TRBD1. DNA for the CDR3: TGTGCCAGCAGTTCCCAGGGGGCGGGTCAGCCCCAGCATTTT. Translating it yields CASSSQGAGQPQHF.